This T cell receptor beta chain was sequenced during a study of cytomegalovirus exposure and HLA in healthy donors. Study information: One earlier analysis, a look at about 179 million T cells, found around 110 million unique TCR beta sequences.

This PCR relied on a set of 60 Vbeta primers and 13 Jbeta primers. Profiling relied on immunoSEQ multiplex PCR, and the TCRdb table lists in-frame clones only, not all of them. The sample lists some 100,000 clones; around 82% were seen once. This CDR3 comprises 13 residues. V shed 2 bases and J shed 0 bases, with 6 bases lying between them. Germline lookup yields CDR1 SGHRS and CDR2 YFSETQ. As to this clone: The antigen is unknown.

Whole-study results and caveats: 150 or so TCR beta chains were listed as cytomegalovirus-associated.

The sample consisted of PBMCs. The TCR originated in a woman aged 50 to 60 in good health and CMV-seropositive. V gene TRBV5-1 combines with J gene TRBJ2-7; tentative D call: TRBD2 (6 bases). The DNA for the CDR3 is TGCGCCAGCAGCTTAGCGGGCTCCTACGAGCAGTACTTC. Translating it yields CASSLAGSYEQYF.